This T cell receptor beta chain was captured in a study of post-analysis software for immune sequencing data. Study observations and caveats: Significantly lower normalized Chao1 diversity was seen in multiple sclerosis patients than in controls. Under the F measure, samples that were prepared in one batch clustered strongly together.

The TCR beta cDNA libraries carried unique molecular identifiers. Hundreds of thousands of cDNA molecules were obtained from approximately 0.91 to 9.4 million T cells. TCRdb independently ran MiXCR on the PCR reads; one entry per CDR3 protein. The table has roughly 800,000 distinct CDR3 sequences, around 46% seen once. This clonotype was counted between two and nine times. What it binds is unknown. The sequencing sample was made of blood. The TCR was taken from a girl between 5 and 17 years old with multiple sclerosis.

The CDR3 DNA is TGCAGTGCGTGGAAGCGGTCTAACTACGAGCAGTACTTC. Translation: CSAWKRSNYEQYF. The chain combines TRBV20-1 with TRBJ2-7; weak D call: TRBD2 (5 bases). Germline CDR1 reads DFQATT; CDR2 reads SNEGSKA (reference sequence). V lost 6 bases and J lost 3, with 15 bases in between. The CDR3 totals 13 residues.